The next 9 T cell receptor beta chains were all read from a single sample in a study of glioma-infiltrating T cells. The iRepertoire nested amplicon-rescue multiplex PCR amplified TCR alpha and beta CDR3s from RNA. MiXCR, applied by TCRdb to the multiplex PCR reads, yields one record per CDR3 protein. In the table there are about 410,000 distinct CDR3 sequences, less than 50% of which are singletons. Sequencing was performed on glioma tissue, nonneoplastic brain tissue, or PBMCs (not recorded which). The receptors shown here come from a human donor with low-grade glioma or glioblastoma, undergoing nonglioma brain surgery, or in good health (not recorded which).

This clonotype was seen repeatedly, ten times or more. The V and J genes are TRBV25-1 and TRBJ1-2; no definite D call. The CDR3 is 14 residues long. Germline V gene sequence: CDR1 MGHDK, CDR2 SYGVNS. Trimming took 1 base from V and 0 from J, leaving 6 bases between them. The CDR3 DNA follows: TGTGCCAGCAGTGAATGGTCTACTAACTATGGCTACACCTTC. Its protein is CASSEWSTNYGYTF.

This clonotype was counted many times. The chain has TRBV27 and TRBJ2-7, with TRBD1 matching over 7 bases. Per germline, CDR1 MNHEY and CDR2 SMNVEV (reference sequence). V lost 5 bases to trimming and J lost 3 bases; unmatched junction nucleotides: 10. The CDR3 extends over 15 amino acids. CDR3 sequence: CASSKTGTEIYEQYF. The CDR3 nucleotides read TGTGCCAGCAGTAAAACCGGGACAGAGATCTACGAGCAGTACTTC.

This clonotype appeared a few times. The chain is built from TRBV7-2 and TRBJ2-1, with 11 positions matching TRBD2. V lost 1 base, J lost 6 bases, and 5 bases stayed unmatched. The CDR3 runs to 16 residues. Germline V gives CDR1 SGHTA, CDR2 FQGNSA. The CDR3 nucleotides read TGTGCCAGCAGCTTAGTTTCTAGCGGGAGGATCAATGAGCAGTTCTTC. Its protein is CASSLVSSGRINEQFF.

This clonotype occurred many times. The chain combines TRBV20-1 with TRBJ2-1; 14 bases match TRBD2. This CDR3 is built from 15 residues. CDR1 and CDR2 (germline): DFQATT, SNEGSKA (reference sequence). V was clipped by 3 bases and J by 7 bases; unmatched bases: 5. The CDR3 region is CSASRLAGGWNEQFF. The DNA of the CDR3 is TGCAGTGCTAGCAGACTAGCGGGAGGGTGGAATGAGCAGTTCTTC.

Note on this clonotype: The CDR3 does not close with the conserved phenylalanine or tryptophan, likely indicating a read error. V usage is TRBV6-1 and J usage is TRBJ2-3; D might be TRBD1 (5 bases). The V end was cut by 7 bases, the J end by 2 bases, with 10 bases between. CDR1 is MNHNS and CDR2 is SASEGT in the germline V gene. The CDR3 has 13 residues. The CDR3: CASIDRNTDTQYS. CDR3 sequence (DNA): TGTGCCAGCATAGACAGAAACACAGATACGCAGTATTCT.

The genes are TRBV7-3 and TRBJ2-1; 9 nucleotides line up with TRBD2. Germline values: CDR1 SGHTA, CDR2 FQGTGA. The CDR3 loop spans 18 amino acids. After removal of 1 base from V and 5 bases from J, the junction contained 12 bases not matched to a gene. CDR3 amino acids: CASSLRPPASGTHNEQFF. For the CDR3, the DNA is TGTGCCAGCAGCTTAAGGCCCCCTGCTAGCGGGACTCACAATGAGCAGTTCTTC.

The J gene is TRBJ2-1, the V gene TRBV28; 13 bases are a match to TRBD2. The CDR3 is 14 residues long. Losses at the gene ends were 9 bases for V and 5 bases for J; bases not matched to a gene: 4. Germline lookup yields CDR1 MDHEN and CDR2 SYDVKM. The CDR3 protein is CARRTSGRDNEQFF. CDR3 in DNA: TGTGCCAGAAGAACTAGCGGGAGGGACAATGAGCAGTTCTTC.

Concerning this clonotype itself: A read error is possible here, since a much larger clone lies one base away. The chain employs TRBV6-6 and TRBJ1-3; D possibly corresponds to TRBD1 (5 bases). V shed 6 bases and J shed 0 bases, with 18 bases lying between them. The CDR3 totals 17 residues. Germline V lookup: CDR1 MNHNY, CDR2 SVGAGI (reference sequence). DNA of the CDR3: TGTGCCAGCAGCCACCTCGACAGTCCTCTCTCTGGAAACACCATATATTTT. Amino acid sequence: CASSHLDSPLSGNTIYF.

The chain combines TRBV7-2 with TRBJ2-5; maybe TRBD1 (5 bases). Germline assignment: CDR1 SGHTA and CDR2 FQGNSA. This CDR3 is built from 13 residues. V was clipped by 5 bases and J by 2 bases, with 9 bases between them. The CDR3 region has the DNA TGTGCCAGCAGCGTAGACAGACAAGAGACCCAGTACTTC. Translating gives CASSVDRQETQYF. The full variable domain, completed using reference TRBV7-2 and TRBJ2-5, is GAGVSQSPSNKVTEKGKDVELRCDPISGHTALYWYRQSLGQGLEFLIYFQGNSAPDKSGLPSDRFSAERTGGSVSTLTIQRTQQEDSAVYLCASSVDRQETQYFGPGTRLLVL.